The rows below give T cell receptor beta chains drawn from one sample of a study of shared clonotypes between healthy human individuals. The data were produced by immunoSEQ multiplex PCR, yet TCRdb's version contains in-frame clones alone and is incomplete. The sample yields some 1 million clones, around 75% seen once. Sequencing used memory CD4+ T cells sorted from blood. These TCRs come from a man between 18 and 29 years old in good health. Each CDR3 is given with its conserved first and last residue. The order of the fields is clone size, V gene, D gene, J gene, CDR3 protein, CDR3 DNA. D genes are given only for firm matches. The listing skips clone size in some rows; elsewhere it reads once, few, many or a size class.

size: once
V: TRBV10-3
D: .
J: TRBJ2-7
CDR3: CAISEVLSATSSYEQYF
DNA: TGTGCCATCAGTGAGGTCTTGAGCGCCACGAGCTCCTACGAGCAGTACTTC

size: .
V: TRBV6-4
D: .
J: TRBJ2-2
CDR3: CASRPDKTGELFF
DNA: TGTGCCAGCAGACCCGACAAGACCGGGGAGCTGTTTTTT

size: .
V: TRBV6-5
D: .
J: TRBJ1-2
CDR3: CASRLQGYGYTF
DNA: TGTGCCAGCAGGCTACAGGGATATGGCTACACCTTC

size: .
V: TRBV11-2
D: TRBD1
J: TRBJ1-1
CDR3: CASSPNRGQRAFF
DNA: TGTGCCAGCAGCCCAAATCGGGGACAGCGAGCTTTCTTT

size: .
V: TRBV4-1
D: TRBD1
J: TRBJ1-5
CDR3: CASSPRMRTGGADSNQPQHF
DNA: TGCGCCAGCAGCCCGAGAATGAGGACAGGGGGTGCCGATAGCAATCAGCCCCAGCATTTT

size: .
V: TRBV7-6
D: TRBD1
J: TRBJ1-2
CDR3: CASSPSGQGVGGYTF
DNA: TGTGCCAGCAGCCCCTCGGGACAGGGGGTTGGAGGCTACACCTTC

size: .
V: TRBV28
D: .
J: TRBJ1-1
CDR3: CASGEVPNTEAFF
DNA: TGTGCCAGCGGGGAGGTCCCGAACACTGAAGCTTTCTTT

size: .
V: TRBV18
D: .
J: TRBJ2-3
CDR3: CASSPREDTQYF
DNA: TGTGCCAGCTCACCACGTGAAGATACGCAGTATTTT

size: .
V: TRBV5-6
D: .
J: TRBJ1-6
CDR3: CASSSGLGNSPLHF
DNA: TGTGCCAGCAGCTCGGGACTGGGAAATTCACCCCTCCACTTT

size: .
V: TRBV27
D: TRBD2
J: TRBJ2-5
CDR3: CASSVIAGGGETQYF
DNA: TGTGCCAGCAGTGTGATAGCGGGAGGGGGGGAGACCCAGTACTTC

size: .
V: TRBV30
D: .
J: TRBJ1-1
CDR3: CAWSVGGGGTEAFF
DNA: TGTGCCTGGAGTGTAGGGGGAGGGGGAACTGAAGCTTTCTTT

size: .
V: TRBV29-1
D: .
J: TRBJ2-5
CDR3: CSVESGLFQETQYF
DNA: TGCAGCGTGGAATCTGGACTATTTCAAGAGACCCAGTACTTC

size: few
V: TRBV18
D: TRBD1
J: TRBJ1-1
CDR3: CASSPRRGPGNTEAFF
DNA: TGTGCCAGCTCACCACGAAGGGGGCCGGGGAACACTGAAGCTTTCTTT

size: few
V: TRBV7-2
D: TRBD2
J: TRBJ2-1
CDR3: CASSSSGKSSYNEQFF
DNA: TGTGCCAGCAGCTCTAGCGGGAAAAGCTCCTACAATGAGCAGTTCTTC

size: .
V: TRBV5-1
D: TRBD1
J: TRBJ2-5
CDR3: CASSQPGQSQETQYF
DNA: TGCGCCAGCAGCCAACCGGGACAGTCCCAAGAGACCCAGTACTTC

size: once
V: TRBV29-1
D: .
J: TRBJ1-4
CDR3: CSVDDRGKLFF
DNA: TGCAGCGTGGACGATCGGGGAAAACTGTTTTTT

size: .
V: TRBV10-3
D: TRBD2
J: TRBJ2-1
CDR3: CAISELAANNEQFF
DNA: TGTGCCATCAGTGAGCTAGCGGCCAACAATGAGCAGTTCTTC

size: .
V: TRBV27
D: .
J: TRBJ1-5
CDR3: CASSPWVENQPQHF
DNA: TGTGCCAGCAGCCCTTGGGTGGAGAATCAGCCCCAGCATTTT

size: few
V: TRBV30
D: .
J: TRBJ1-4
CDR3: CAWSVEEKLFF
DNA: TGTGCCTGGAGTGTAGAGGAAAAACTGTTTTTT

size: .
V: TRBV7-2
D: .
J: TRBJ2-7
CDR3: CASSTRKDGPLEQYF
DNA: TGTGCCAGCAGCACGAGGAAGGACGGCCCTCTCGAGCAGTACTTC

size: .
V: TRBV10-2
D: .
J: TRBJ1-2
CDR3: CASSVKGYGYTF
DNA: TGCGCCAGCAGTGTAAAAGGGTATGGCTACACCTTC

size: .
V: TRBV27
D: .
J: TRBJ1-4
CDR3: CASRSSGVNEKLFF
DNA: TGTGCCAGCAGATCGTCCGGGGTCAATGAAAAACTGTTTTTT

size: .
V: TRBV5-8
D: TRBD1
J: TRBJ1-2
CDR3: CASGGPDRGRNYGYTF
DNA: TGTGCCAGCGGGGGTCCGGACAGGGGGCGTAACTATGGCTACACCTTC

size: once
V: TRBV6-5
D: TRBD1
J: TRBJ1-2
CDR3: CASRPGTGVYGYTF
DNA: TGTGCCAGCAGACCCGGGACAGGGGTCTATGGCTACACCTTC